This entry is about one T cell receptor beta chain. Its antigen is undetermined. The record originates from a study of immune evolution from preneoplasia to lung adenocarcinoma. The study, taken as a whole, reports: Top clone frequencies peaked in normal lung, apparently declining through invasive adenocarcinoma.

Assay used: immunoSEQ multiplex PCR; TCRdb lists only in-frame clones, some missing. The sample contains 6,600 or so clones, 85% to 90% of which appear only once. Resections took place in Japan or China from about 2013 to 2017. H&E slides confirmed each diagnosis, reviewed by two pathologists independently. V lost 5 bases and J 0 bases, leaving 13 bases between the germline ends. The CDR3 length is 16 residues. CDR1 SEHNR and CDR2 FQNEAQ come from the germline V gene (reference sequence). This TCR derives from a person aged 50-75 years with lung adenocarcinoma. The V gene is TRBV7-9, the J gene TRBJ1-4, with D maybe TRBD1 (6 bases). The sample consisted of FFPE invasive lung adenocarcinoma tissue. The DNA of the CDR3 is TGTGCCAGCAGCGTAGGAGACAGGACAACTAATGAAAAACTGTTTTTT. Translation: CASSVGDRTTNEKLFF.